This T cell receptor (beta chain) stems from a study of T cells after posttransplantation cyclophosphamide (TCRdb year 2016). Background on the whole study: Using TRB sequencing, the study followed how the T cell repertoire reconstituted after myeloablative bone marrow transplantation in which posttransplantation cyclophosphamide served as GVHD prophylaxis. Antigen receptor sequencing covered samples from 35 PTCy-treated patients and fewer than 20 of their related bone marrow donors. Blood from all 34 PTCy patients who had 1-year posttransplant specimens underwent TRB sequencing. TRB sequencing was also done on up to roughly 3 additional blood samples from 2 to 5.2 years after transplant in 3 patients, and on pretransplant blood from a handful of patients. Because TRA and TRB clonality were tightly correlated in 8 or 9 samples, subsequent TCR analyses were focused on TRB only. Public TRB sequences were searched against a database of over 3,500 sequences associated with responses to pathogens, tumor antigens, self-antigens and alloantigens. Overall study results and their limits: Across 40 to 55 patients, TRB clonality was highly associated with recipient CMV seropositivity and CMV reactivation, and PTCy diversity was similar to diversity in CNI/methotrexate controls. The TRB repertoires of T cells infiltrating skin or the GI tract showed only limited overlap with the TRB repertoires found in blood. Donor-recipient similarity was low at 1-2 months but increased during the first year, and donor CD8+ memory clones often dominated later blood repertoires.

CDR1 and CDR2 were assigned from the germline V gene (reference sequence) as SGHNT and YYREEE. Measured from the cysteine to the phenylalanine, the CDR3 is 15 residues long. Only the CDR3 portion is preserved as DNA: 45 bases, with reading frame beginning at the first base. TRB sequencing was run on genomic DNA with either the immunoSEQ assay at survey resolution or the hsTCRB kit. Per the source publication's procedure: The immunoSEQ software handled initial read processing, and the LymphoSeq R package was used for repertoire analyses. Clonality was computed as 1 minus normalized Shannon entropy, and a Gini coefficient was also calculated for each TRB dataset. To infer phenotypes in unsorted samples, TRB sequences from sorted subsets of the recipient or donor were mapped onto unsorted samples from the same recipient. Held by TCRdb, this immuneACCESS table contains in-frame sequences only and omits some clones. Under half of the omission traces to an unresolved V gene where checked; the cause of the rest is unknown. V and J calls plus clone size are reproduced from that table; the DNA served to infer D and trimming. The sample has approximately 3,800 clones on record, roughly two thirds of them singletons. Of the sample, around 43% falls within the top ten clones.

The sample's treatment or condition label is to be understood as: high-dose cyclophosphamide on days +3 and +4 as single-agent GVHD prophylaxis. Patients in the PTCy group got busulfan and fludarabine conditioning, a marrow graft from a related or unrelated donor, and cyclophosphamide on days +3 and +4. PTCy-treated patients were drawn from a prospective multi-institutional clinical trial. Peripheral blood and bone marrow mononuclear cells were isolated by Ficoll-Hypaque density centrifugation and were cryopreserved. Sorting of CD4+ and CD8+ T cells, including naive and memory subsets, was performed by FACS on a FACSAria II. The table lists this clone with a count of one. This clone's antigen is unknown. At one boundary the junction diverges from the germline segment, which might be a read error. The same CDR3 arises from other DNA sequences in this sample as well.

The receptor was isolated from a female patient aged 40 to 55 who received an allogeneic stem cell transplant from a related donor, was CMV-positive, and had no GVHD. After a transplant, the graft donor may have provided part of the T cells. Material: CD8+ T cells sorted from PBMCs, obtained more than 950 days after allogeneic stem cell transplant with posttransplant cyclophosphamide. The rearranged chain carries TRBV5-4 and TRBJ1-6, with TRBD1 perhaps the D gene, on 5 matching bases. The DNA sequence is given as TGTGCCAGCAGCTTGGGGCAGGGCCGCAATTCCCCCCTCCACTTT. Translated, it reads CASSLGQGRNSPLHF.